This T cell receptor beta chain was identified in a study of vaccination effects on CD4 cells after COVID-19. Overall study: Three patients who were convalescent were sampled early, at day +14, and again late after vaccination. Samples that were drawn after vaccination came a median of 72 days after the second dose.

An approximately ten-day culture period preceded the isolation of CD4+ T cells. The infection with SARS-CoV-2 (confirmed by PCR) occurred in this person between March and December 2020. Participants were vaccinated with two doses of either the BNT162b2 or mRNA-1273 vaccine. There are 13 residues in the CDR3. The germline V gene has CDR1 MNHEY and CDR2 SVGAGI. The trim removed 2 bases at V and 9 bases at J, leaving 0 bases unmatched. Generated by immunoSEQ multiplex PCR, the TCRdb table keeps only in-frame clones and is missing some. There are fewer than 55,000 clones in the sample; less than 85% occur only once, and about 3.7% lies in the top ten. This clone has more than one count but fewer than ten. The antigen remains undetermined. Findings and limits, study-wide: Marked contraction was observed in infection-induced and vaccine-induced clones late after vaccination.

Material: CD4+ T cells from PBMCs cultured without peptide, obtained after COVID-19 vaccination. The V call is TRBV6-5, the J call TRBJ1-6; 8 bases are a match to TRBD1. The clonotype originates from a human donor who had a prior SARS-CoV-2 infection. CDR3 region: CASSYGQGSPLHF. The CDR3 DNA reads as TGTGCCAGCAGTTACGGACAGGGTTCACCCCTCCACTTT.